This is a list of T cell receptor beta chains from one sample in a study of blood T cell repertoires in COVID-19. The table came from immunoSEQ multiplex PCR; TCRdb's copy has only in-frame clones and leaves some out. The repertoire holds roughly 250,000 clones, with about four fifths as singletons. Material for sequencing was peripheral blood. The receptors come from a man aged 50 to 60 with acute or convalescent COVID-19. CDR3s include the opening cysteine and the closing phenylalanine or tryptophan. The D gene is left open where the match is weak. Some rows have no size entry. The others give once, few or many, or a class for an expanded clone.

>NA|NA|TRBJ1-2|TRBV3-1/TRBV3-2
TGTGCCAGCAGCCAAGAGGGCTTAAACTATGGCTACACCTTC
CASSQEGLNYGYTF
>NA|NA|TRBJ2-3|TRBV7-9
TGTGCCAGCAGCTCAGATCGCCAGGGTCGATCAGATACGCAGTATTTT
CASSSDRQGRSDTQYF
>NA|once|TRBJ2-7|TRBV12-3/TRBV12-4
TGTGCCAGCAGTAAGGACAGTCCCTACGAGCAGTACTTC
CASSKDSPYEQYF
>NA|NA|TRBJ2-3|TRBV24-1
TGTGCCACCAGTGGGGTGGATAGCGCCACAGATACGCAGTATTTT
CATSGVDSATDTQYF
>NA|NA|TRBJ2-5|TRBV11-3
TGTGCCAGCAGCTTAGATCAGGGCAAAGACCAAGAGACCCAGTACTTC
CASSLDQGKDQETQYF
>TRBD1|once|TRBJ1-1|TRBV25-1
TGTGCCAGCAGTCGGGACAGGAACACTGAAGCTTTCTTT
CASSRDRNTEAFF
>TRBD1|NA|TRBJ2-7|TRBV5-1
TGCGCCAGCAGCCTCTCCGGGACAGGTTCCTACGAGCAGTACTTC
CASSLSGTGSYEQYF
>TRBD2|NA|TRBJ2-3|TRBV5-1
TGCGCCAGCAGCTTGGGTGGATTAGCGGGGGGCCCCTCGGGGCAGTATTTT
CASSLGGLAGGPSGQYF
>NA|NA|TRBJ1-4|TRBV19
TGTGCCAGTAGTATGGGCAGGGGAGATGAAAAACTGTTTTTT
CASSMGRGDEKLFF
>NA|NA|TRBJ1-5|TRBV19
TGTGCCAGTAGTTTACAGGGAAGCAATCAGCCCCAGCATTTT
CASSLQGSNQPQHF
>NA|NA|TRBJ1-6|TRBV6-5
TGTGCCAGCAGTTACTCGGGCAGGGTGTATAATTCACCCCTCCACTTT
CASSYSGRVYNSPLHF
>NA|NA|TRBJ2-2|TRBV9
TGTGCCAGCAGCGTAGTTGGAACGGGGGTGCGTACCGGGGAGCTGTTTTTT
CASSVVGTGVRTGELFF
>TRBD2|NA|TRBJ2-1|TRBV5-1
TGCGCCAGCAGCTCGACTAGCGAGGGTTACAATGAGCAGTTCTTC
CASSSTSEGYNEQFF
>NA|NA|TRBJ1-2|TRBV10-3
TGTGCCATCAGTGCCCGACAAGAAGATGGCTACACCTTC
CAISARQEDGYTF
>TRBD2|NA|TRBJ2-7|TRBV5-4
TGTGCCAGCAGCCCCAAGACTAGCGGGAGTCTGTACGAGCAGTACTTC
CASSPKTSGSLYEQYF
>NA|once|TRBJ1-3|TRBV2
TGTGCCAGCAGTCGGGCTACAGGTTCTGGAAACACCATATATTTT
CASSRATGSGNTIYF
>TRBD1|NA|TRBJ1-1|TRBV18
TGTGCCAGCTCACCGAGACAGGGTGAGGCTTTCTTT
CASSPRQGEAFF
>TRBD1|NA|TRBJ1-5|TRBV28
TGTGCCAGCAGTTTATTGGTAGGGGGCGGTCAGCCCCAGCATTTT
CASSLLVGGGQPQHF
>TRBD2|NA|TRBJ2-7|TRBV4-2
TGTGCCAGCAGGGTGAGCGGGGCCAGCTCCTACGAGCAGTACTTC
CASRVSGASSYEQYF
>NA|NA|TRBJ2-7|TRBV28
TGTGCCAGCAGTTTACGCGGGGCCTACGAGCAGTACTTC
CASSLRGAYEQYF
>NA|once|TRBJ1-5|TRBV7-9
TGTGCCAGCAGCAGAGGGGGGGTTGACAATCAGCCCCAGCATTTT
CASSRGGVDNQPQHF
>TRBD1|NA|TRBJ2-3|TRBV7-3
TGTGCCAGCAGCCCAGGGGGCGGGCCCACAGATACGCAGTATTTT
CASSPGGGPTDTQYF
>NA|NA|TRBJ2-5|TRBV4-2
TGTGCCAGCAGCCAAGGGGCGGCAGGGTACCAAGAGACCCAGTACTTC
CASSQGAAGYQETQYF
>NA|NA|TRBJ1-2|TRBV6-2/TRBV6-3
TGTGCCAGCAGTCCCGCGGTTGGAGGCTACACCTTC
CASSPAVGGYTF
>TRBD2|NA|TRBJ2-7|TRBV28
TGTGCCAGCAGTTCCCTAGGAAGCGGGAGCTACGAGCAGTACTTC
CASSSLGSGSYEQYF
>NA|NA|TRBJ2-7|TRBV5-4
TGTGCCAGCAGTCGTCCAGGGTACGAGCAGTACTTC
CASSRPGYEQYF
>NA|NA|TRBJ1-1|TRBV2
TGTGCCAGCATTTGGGGGCAGGGCGCCCTGAACACTGAAGCTTTCTTT
CASIWGQGALNTEAFF
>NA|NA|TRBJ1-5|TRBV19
TGTGCCAGTAGTACCCGGACTCCCCGTAGCAATCAGCCCCAGCATTTT
CASSTRTPRSNQPQHF
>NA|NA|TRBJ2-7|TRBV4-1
TGCGCCAGCAGCCAATCCTACAGGAGCTCCTACGAGCAGTACTTC
CASSQSYRSSYEQYF
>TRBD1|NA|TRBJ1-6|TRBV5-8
TGTGCCAGCAGCTCAGGGACAGGAGCTCTTAGCTCCTATAATTCACCCCTCCACTTT
CASSSGTGALSSYNSPLHF
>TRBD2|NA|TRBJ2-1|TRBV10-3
TGTGCCGGGACTAGCGGGAATTCAATTGAGCAGTTCTTC
CAGTSGNSIEQFF
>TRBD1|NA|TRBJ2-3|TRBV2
TGTGCCAGCACAACAGGGGGCTCGATAGATACGCAGTATTTT
CASTTGGSIDTQYF
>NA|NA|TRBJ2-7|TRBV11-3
TGTGCCAGCAGCTTAGACGGGGTCGGAGGCTACGAGCAGTACTTC
CASSLDGVGGYEQYF
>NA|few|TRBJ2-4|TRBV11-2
TGTGCCAGCAGCTTCGGTGACATTCAGTACTTC
CASSFGDIQYF
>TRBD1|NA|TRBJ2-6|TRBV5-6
TGTGCCAGCAGCTTGTGGGACAGGATCTCTGGGGCCAACGTCCTGACTTTC
CASSLWDRISGANVLTF
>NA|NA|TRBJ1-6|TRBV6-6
TGTGCCAGCAGTACCACAGGGCTTGATTCACCCCTCCACTTT
CASSTTGLDSPLHF
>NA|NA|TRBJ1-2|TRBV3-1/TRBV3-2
TGTGCCAGCAGCACGGACAGAGGAGGCTACACCTTC
CASSTDRGGYTF
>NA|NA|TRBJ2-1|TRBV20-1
TGCAGTGCTAGTGACGTGGCAGGGATCATTGAGCAGTTCTTC
CSASDVAGIIEQFF
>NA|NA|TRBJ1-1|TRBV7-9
TGTGCCAGCAGCTTAGAACGGGGGAACACTGAAGCTTTCTTT
CASSLERGNTEAFF
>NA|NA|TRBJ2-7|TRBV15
TGTGCCACGAAAGGGGCTAGCGTCTACGAGCAGTACTTC
CATKGASVYEQYF
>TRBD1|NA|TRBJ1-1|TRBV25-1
TGTGCCAGCAGTGAAGGACAGGGGGAGAGGAACACTGAAGCTTTCTTT
CASSEGQGERNTEAFF
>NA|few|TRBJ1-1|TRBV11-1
TGTGCCAGCAGCCGAGACAGGTTGAACACTGAAGCTTTCTTT
CASSRDRLNTEAFF
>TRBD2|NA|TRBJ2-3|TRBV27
TGTGCCAGCAGTACAAAGCGGGGGGGAGATACGCAGTATTTT
CASSTKRGGDTQYF
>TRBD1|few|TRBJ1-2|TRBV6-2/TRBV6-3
TGTGCCAGCAGTTACTCTTCGACGGGACAGGGTTCCAGCTACACCTTC
CASSYSSTGQGSSYTF
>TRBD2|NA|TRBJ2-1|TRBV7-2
TGTGCCAGCAGGCCCGTAGCGGGAGGTCTCAATGAGCAGTTCTTC
CASRPVAGGLNEQFF
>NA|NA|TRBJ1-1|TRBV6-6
TGTGCCAGCAGTTACCCAGGGGCCCCCGCTCATGAAGCTTTCTTT
CASSYPGAPAHEAFF
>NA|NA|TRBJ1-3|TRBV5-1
TGCGCCAGCAGCTTGGATACGACAGGTCTAAGAGGAAACACCATATATTTT
CASSLDTTGLRGNTIYF
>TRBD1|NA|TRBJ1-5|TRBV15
TGTGCCACCAGCGGACTACAGGGGGTCGGTCAGCCCCAGCATTTT
CATSGLQGVGQPQHF
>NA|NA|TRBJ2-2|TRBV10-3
TGTGCCTCACAGGCGGGGACTACCGGGGAGCTGTTTTTT
CASQAGTTGELFF
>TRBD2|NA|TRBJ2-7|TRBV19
TGTGCCAGTGGACTTCGCGGGGGGGCTGTTGAGCAGTACTTC
CASGLRGGAVEQYF
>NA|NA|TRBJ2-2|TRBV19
TGTGCCAGTGAACAGGGTCGTGTCGGGGAGCTGTTTTTT
CASEQGRVGELFF
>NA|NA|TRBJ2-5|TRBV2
TGTGCCACAGGGACTCCAGAAGAGACCCAGTACTTC
CATGTPEETQYF
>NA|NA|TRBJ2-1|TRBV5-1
TGCGCCAGCAGCTTGGTCCGTAATGAGCAGTTCTTC
CASSLVRNEQFF
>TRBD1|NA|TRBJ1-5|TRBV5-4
TGTGCCAGCAGCACACAGGGGGTGGATCAGCCCCAGCATTTT
CASSTQGVDQPQHF
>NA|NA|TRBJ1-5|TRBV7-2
TGTGCCAGCAGCTATTCACCTGGGGGGGGTAGCAATCAGCCCCAGCATTTT
CASSYSPGGGSNQPQHF
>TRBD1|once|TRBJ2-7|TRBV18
TGTGCCAGCTCATCTCAGGGGACAGGGAACTACGAGCAGTACTTC
CASSSQGTGNYEQYF
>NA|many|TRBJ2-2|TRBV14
TGTGCCAGCAGCCAAGAAGGTCGCGGGCTGTTTTTT
CASSQEGRGLFF
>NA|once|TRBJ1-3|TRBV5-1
TGCGCCAGCGGAGGGAGCTCTGGAAACACCATATATTTT
CASGGSSGNTIYF
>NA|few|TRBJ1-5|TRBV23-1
TGCGCCAGCAGTCTAGAGGGAAGAAGCAATCAGCCCCAGCATTTT
CASSLEGRSNQPQHF